Below, one TCR beta chain is given with its context. The authors extracted RNA and reverse transcribed it into cDNA as the sequencing template. Some clones are missing from TCRdb's copy, which holds only in-frame ones; the method was immunoSEQ multiplex PCR. Of 90,000 to 100,000 clones listed, 41% were seen once; the top ten hold roughly 1.3%. This specimen comes from a study of CD8+ T cells in alopecia areata. Unmatched junction bases numbered 13, after V lost 5 bases and J lost 4 bases. The CDR3 length is 16 residues. Germline CDR1 SGHTA, CDR2 FQGNSA. The sample taken for sequencing was CD4+ T cells sorted from blood. The gene calls are TRBV7-2 and TRBJ2-5, with 7 bases matching TRBD2. This clonotype was obtained from a human donor with alopecia areata. The CDR3 DNA reads as TGTGCCAGCAGCCTAAGACTAGCAGCGGGCGGAGAGACCCAGTACTTC. It codes for CASSLRLAAGGETQYF.